The T cell receptor (beta chain) described here comes from a study of somatic mutations in cytotoxic T cells in rheumatoid arthritis. This clone was counted a single time. Method: immunoSEQ multiplex PCR; TCRdb's copy keeps in-frame clones and lacks some. The sample holds approximately 13,000 clones, around 76% seen once. The germline V and J ends were trimmed by 3 bases and 3 bases, with 15 bases remaining between them. This CDR3 has 14 residues. Germline lookup yields CDR1 SQVTM and CDR2 ANQGSEA. This chain joins TRBV29-1 and TRBJ2-7; a weak D match, TRBD1 (6 bases). The sample comprised CD8+ T cells sorted from blood. The clonotype was recovered from an adult with rheumatoid arthritis. CDR3 protein: CSVDITGQLYEQYF. The DNA for the CDR3 is TGCAGCGTTGACATCACAGGGCAGCTCTACGAGCAGTACTTC.